The 8 T cell receptor beta chains listed next were all sequenced from one sample in a study of PD-L1 blockade in urothelial cancer. TCRdb's table, derived via immunoSEQ multiplex PCR, lists solely in-frame clones and lacks some. The sample has about 38,000 clones, 80% to 95% seen once. The sequencing here drew on PBMCs, taken around atezolizumab (anti-PD-L1) treatment. The receptor set was obtained from a man aged 65-85 years with urothelial cancer.

The rearrangement joins TRBV19 to TRBJ2-3, with D perhaps TRBD2 (7 bases). The length of the CDR3 is 14 residues. Germline CDR1 reads LNHDA; CDR2 reads SQIVND (reference sequence). Trimming shortened V by 4 bases and J by 3 bases, and 11 bases separated the two germline ends. Here the CDR3 DNA reads TGTGCCAGTAGTAGGGAGGGGGTTACAGATACGCAGTATTTT. It encodes CASSREGVTDTQYF.

This clone was detected a few times. The chain recombines TRBV6-1 with TRBJ2-2; D perhaps matches TRBD2 (5 bases). V lost 4 bases to trimming and J lost 4 bases, with 10 bases between them. Germline V gene lookup returns CDR1 MNHNS and CDR2 SASEGT. The CDR3 is 14 amino acids. CDR3 nucleotide sequence: TGTGCCAGCAGTGTCTCGGGGAGCACCGGGGAGCTGTTTTTT. Translated, it gives CASSVSGSTGELFF.

The V and J genes are TRBV4-1 and TRBJ2-1, with TRBD2 matching over 10 bases. With V trimmed by 0 bases and J by 9 bases, 8 bases remained unmatched. CDR3 length: 16 residues. Germline CDR1 and CDR2: MGHRA and YSYEKL. The CDR3 loop reads CASSQEATASGGEQFF. The DNA of the CDR3 is TGCGCCAGCAGCCAAGAGGCCACGGCTAGCGGGGGTGAGCAGTTCTTC.

Details on this clone: At the DNA level, this CDR3 is encoded by other sequences in the same sample as well. V gene TRBV6-1 combines with J gene TRBJ1-3, with 7 bases matching TRBD1. With 8 bases clipped from V and 4 bases from J, the junction kept 2 bases outside the gene matches. CDR1 is MNHNS, CDR2 SASEGT, per germline. The CDR3 totals 12 residues. DNA for the CDR3: TGTGCCAGCCGGACAGGCGGAAACACCATATATTTT. It translates to CASRTGGNTIYF.

This clone has just one count. V is TRBV5-5 and J is TRBJ2-7, with TRBD2 matching 11 bases. CDR3 length: 15 amino acids. Germline-derived CDR1 and CDR2 are SGHKS and YYEKEE (reference sequence). The V gene end was trimmed by 2 bases and the J gene end by 4 bases; junction bases not matched to a gene: 5. CDR3 region: CASSLTGTSGYEQYF. The CDR3 bases are TGTGCCAGCAGCTTAACCGGGACTAGCGGTTACGAGCAGTACTTC. The full variable domain, in which reference TRBV5-5 and TRBJ2-7 provide the parts outside the CDR3, is DAGVTQSPTHLIKTRGQQVTLRCSPISGHKSVSWYQQVLGQGPQFIFQYYEKEERGRGNFPDRFSARQFPNYSSELNVNALLLGDSALYLCASSLTGTSGYEQYFGPGTRLTVT.

The chain uses TRBV11-2 and TRBJ2-3; 9 positions agree with TRBD2. V gave up 5 bases and J gave up 3 bases; unmatched junction bases: 15. The CDR3 loop spans 18 amino acids. Germline V CDR1 and CDR2: SGHAT, FQNNGV. The CDR3 bases are TGTGCCAGCAGCCGCACGCGGGGGGGGTTCTCTGGGACAGATACGCAGTATTTT. Translation: CASSRTRGGFSGTDTQYF.

This clone has a handful of counts. V usage is TRBV2 and J usage is TRBJ1-1; D unresolved. CDR1 SNHLY and CDR2 FYNNEI come from the germline V gene. Trimming cost V 2 bases and J 11 bases, with 9 bases left between them. The CDR3 has 11 residues. CDR3: CASSETIRAFF. The CDR3, as DNA: TGTGCCAGCAGTGAAACCATCCGGGCTTTCTTT.

This clone was observed once. This sample also contains other DNA sequences that code for the same CDR3. The V gene is TRBV6-6, the J gene TRBJ1-1, with D maybe TRBD1 (5 bases). The CDR3 has 13 amino acids. Trimming shortened V by 4 bases and J by 4 bases, and 10 bases separated the two germline ends. The germline V gene has CDR1 MNHNY and CDR2 SVGAGI (reference sequence). The CDR3 spells CASSFQGGTEAFF. CDR3 nucleotides: TGTGCCAGCAGTTTTCAGGGAGGCACTGAAGCTTTCTTT.